This entry describes one T cell receptor beta chain. This record comes from a study of shared clonotypes between healthy human individuals. V lost 1 base, J lost 3 bases, and 17 bases lay in between. Germline V lookup: CDR1 SGHNT, CDR2 YYREEE (reference sequence). This CDR3 has 16 amino acids. Assay: immunoSEQ multiplex PCR; the TCRdb copy retains only in-frame clones and omits some. The sample has more than 400,000 clones; about 96% are singletons. The sequence was collected from a woman aged 25-40 years in good health. Source material: naive CD4+ T cells sorted from blood. As for subset: CD45RA+ positively selected. The chain is built from TRBV5-4 and TRBJ2-7; a possible D gene is TRBD2 (6 bases). This CDR3 reads CASSLLLVSGSYEQYF. The CDR3 coding sequence is TGTGCCAGCAGCTTGTTACTGGTTTCCGGGAGCTACGAGCAGTACTTC.